This TCR beta chain originates from a study of T cell changes during pregnancy in multiple sclerosis. Per the germline V gene, CDR1 is MDHEN and CDR2 is SYDVKM. Trimming pared 2 bases from V and 2 bases from J, leaving 15 bases between. CDR3 size: 16 residues. Repertoires were generated with immunoSEQ multiplex PCR, while TCRdb's copy carries only in-frame clones and drops some. The table records about 40,000 clones, around 90% of them present only once. V gene TRBV28 combines with J gene TRBJ1-1; no reliable D call. The starting material was CD4+ T cells from peripheral blood mononuclear cells, obtained in the third trimester of pregnancy. This clonotype was sampled from a female donor with multiple sclerosis, enrolled in a pregnancy study. DNA for the CDR3: TGTGCCAGCAGTTTAGGATGGCCCAGCGAAAACACTGAAGCTTTCTTT. Its protein product is CASSLGWPSENTEAFF.